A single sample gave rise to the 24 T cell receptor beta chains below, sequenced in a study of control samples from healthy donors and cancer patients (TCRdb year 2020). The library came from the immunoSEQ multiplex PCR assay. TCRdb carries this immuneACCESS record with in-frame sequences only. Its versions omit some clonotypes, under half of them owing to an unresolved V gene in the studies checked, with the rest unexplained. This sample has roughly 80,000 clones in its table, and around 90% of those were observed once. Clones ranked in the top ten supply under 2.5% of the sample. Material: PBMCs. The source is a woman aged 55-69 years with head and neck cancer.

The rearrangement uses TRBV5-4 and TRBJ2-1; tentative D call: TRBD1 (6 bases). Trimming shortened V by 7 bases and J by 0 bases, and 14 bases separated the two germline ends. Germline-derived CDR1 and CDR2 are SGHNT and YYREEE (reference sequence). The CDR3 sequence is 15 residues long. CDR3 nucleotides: TGTGCCAGCCGCCTGAGGGGGAGCTCCTACAATGAGCAGTTCTTC. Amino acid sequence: CASRLRGSSYNEQFF.

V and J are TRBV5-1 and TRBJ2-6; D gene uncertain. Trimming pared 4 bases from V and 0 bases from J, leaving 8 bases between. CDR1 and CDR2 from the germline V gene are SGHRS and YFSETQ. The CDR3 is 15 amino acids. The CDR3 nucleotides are TGCGCCAGCAGCCTACAGAGCTCTGGGGCCAACGTCCTGACTTTC. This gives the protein CASSLQSSGANVLTF.

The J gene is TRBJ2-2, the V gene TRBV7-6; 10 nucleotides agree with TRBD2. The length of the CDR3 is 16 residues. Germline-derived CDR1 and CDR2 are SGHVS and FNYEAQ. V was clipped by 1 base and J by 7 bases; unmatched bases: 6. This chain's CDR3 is CASSLGLAGVIGELFF. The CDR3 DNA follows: TGTGCCAGCAGCTTAGGGCTAGCGGGAGTCATCGGGGAGCTGTTTTTT. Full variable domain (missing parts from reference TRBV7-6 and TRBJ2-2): GAGVSQSPRYKVTKRGQDVALRCDPISGHVSLYWYRQALGQGPEFLTYFNYEAQQDKSGLPNDRFSAERPEGSISTLTIQRTEQRDSAMYRCASSLGLAGVIGELFFGEGSRLTVL.

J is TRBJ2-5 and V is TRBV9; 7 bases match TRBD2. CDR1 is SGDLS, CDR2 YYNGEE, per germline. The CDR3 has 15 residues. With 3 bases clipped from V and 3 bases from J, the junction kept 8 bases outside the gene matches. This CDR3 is CASSAPKGREETQYF. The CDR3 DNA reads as TGTGCCAGCAGCGCCCCTAAAGGGAGGGAAGAGACCCAGTACTTC.

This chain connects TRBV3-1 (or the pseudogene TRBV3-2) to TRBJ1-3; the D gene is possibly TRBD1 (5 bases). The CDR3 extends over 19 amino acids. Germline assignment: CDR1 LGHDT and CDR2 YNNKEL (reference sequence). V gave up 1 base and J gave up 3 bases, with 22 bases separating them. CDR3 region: CASSQGRGRDPQYGNTIYF. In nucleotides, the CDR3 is TGTGCCAGCAGCCAAGGGAGAGGCAGGGATCCACAGTATGGAAACACCATATATTTT.

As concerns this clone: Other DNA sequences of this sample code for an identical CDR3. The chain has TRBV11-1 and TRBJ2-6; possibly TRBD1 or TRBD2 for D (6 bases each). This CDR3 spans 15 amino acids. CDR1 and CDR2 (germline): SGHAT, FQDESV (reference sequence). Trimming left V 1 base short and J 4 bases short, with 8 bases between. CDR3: CASSLGGAGANVLTF. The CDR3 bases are TGTGCCAGCAGCTTAGGGGGGGCGGGGGCCAACGTCCTGACTTTC. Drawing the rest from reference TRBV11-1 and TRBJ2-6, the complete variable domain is EAEVAQSPRYKITEKSQAVAFWCDPISGHATLYWYRQILGQGPELLVQFQDESVVDDSQLPKDRFSAERLKGVDSTLKIQPAELGDSAMYLCASSLGGAGANVLTFGAGSRLTVL.

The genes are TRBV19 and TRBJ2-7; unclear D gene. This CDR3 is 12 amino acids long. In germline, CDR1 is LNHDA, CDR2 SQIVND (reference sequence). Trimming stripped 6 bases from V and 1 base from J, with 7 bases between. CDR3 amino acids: CASRGRSYEQYF. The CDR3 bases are TGTGCCAGTAGGGGTAGATCCTACGAGCAGTACTTC.

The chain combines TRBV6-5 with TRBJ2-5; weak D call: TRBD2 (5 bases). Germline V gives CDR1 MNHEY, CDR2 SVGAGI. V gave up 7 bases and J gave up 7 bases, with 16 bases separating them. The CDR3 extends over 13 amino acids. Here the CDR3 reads CASTPERAGTQYF. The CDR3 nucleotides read TGTGCCAGCACCCCGGAGAGGGCAGGGACCCAGTACTTC.

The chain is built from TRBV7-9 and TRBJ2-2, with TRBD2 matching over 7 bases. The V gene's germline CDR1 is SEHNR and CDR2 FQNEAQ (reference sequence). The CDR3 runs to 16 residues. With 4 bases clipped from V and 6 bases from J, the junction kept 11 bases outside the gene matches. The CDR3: CASSSRRGGTSGELFF. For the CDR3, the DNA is TGTGCCAGCAGCTCCAGGAGGGGAGGGACCTCCGGGGAGCTGTTTTTT.

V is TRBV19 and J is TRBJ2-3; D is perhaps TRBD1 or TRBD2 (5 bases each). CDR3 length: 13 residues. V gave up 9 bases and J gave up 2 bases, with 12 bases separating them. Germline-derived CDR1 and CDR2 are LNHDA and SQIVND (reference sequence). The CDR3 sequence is CASRGTPTDTQYF. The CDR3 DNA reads TGTGCCAGCCGAGGGACCCCCACAGATACGCAGTATTTT.

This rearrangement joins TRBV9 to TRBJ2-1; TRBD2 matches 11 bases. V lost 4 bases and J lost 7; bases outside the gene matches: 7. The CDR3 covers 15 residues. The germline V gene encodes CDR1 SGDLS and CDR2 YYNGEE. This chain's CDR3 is CASSPYSGRGNEQFF. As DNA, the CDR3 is TGTGCCAGCAGCCCTTATAGCGGGAGGGGGAATGAGCAGTTCTTC.

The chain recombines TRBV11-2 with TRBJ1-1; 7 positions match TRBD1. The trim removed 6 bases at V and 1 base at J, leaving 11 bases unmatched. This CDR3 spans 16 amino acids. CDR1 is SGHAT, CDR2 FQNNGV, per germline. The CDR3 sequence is CASRPLYGTANTEAFF. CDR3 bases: TGTGCCAGCAGACCTCTATACGGGACAGCGAACACTGAAGCTTTCTTT.

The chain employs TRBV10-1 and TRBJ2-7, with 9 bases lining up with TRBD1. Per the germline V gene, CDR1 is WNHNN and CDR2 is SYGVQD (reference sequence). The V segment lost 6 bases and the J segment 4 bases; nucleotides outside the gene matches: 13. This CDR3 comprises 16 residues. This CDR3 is CASSPGGTGIKYEQYF. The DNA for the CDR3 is TGCGCCAGCAGCCCGGGTGGGACAGGGATCAAATACGAGCAGTACTTC.

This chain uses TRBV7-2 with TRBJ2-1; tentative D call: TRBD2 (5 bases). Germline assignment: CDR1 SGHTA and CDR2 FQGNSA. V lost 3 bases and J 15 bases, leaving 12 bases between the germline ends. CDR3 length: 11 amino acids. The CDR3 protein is CASSFNKRRFF. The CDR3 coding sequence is TGTGCCAGCAGCTTTAATAAGCGGAGGTTCTTC.

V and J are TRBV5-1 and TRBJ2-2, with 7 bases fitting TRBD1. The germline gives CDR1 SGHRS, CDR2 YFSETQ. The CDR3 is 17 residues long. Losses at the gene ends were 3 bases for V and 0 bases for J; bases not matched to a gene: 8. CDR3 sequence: CASSWGTDSANTGELFF. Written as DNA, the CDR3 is TGCGCCAGCAGCTGGGGGACAGACAGCGCGAACACCGGGGAGCTGTTTTTT.

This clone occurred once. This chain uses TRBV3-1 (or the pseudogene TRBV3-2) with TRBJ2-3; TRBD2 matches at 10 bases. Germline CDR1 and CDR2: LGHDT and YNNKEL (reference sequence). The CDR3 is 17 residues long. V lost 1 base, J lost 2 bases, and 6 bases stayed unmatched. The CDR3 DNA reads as TGTGCCAGCAGCCAAGTTTTACTAGCGGGGATCACAGATACGCAGTATTTT. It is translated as CASSQVLLAGITDTQYF.

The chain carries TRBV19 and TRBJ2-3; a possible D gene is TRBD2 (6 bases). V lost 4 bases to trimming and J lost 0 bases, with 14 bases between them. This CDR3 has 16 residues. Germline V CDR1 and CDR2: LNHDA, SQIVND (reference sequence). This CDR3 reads CASSKLAVASTDTQYF. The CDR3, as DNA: TGTGCCAGTAGTAAATTAGCGGTTGCTAGCACAGATACGCAGTATTTT.

CDR3 DNA: TGTGCCAGCAGCCAAGGTGGGACACATGGCTACACCTTC. The encoded protein is CASSQGGTHGYTF. The V call is TRBV3-1 (or the pseudogene TRBV3-2), the J call TRBJ1-2; D is possibly TRBD1 (6 bases). The germline V gene has CDR1 LGHDT and CDR2 YNNKEL (reference sequence). With 1 base removed from V and 6 bases from J, the gap between germline ends came to 9 bases. This CDR3 is built from 13 residues.

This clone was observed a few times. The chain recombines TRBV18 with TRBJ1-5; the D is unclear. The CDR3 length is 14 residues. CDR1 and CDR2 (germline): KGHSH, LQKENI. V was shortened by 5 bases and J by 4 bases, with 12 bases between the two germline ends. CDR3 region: CASSSIPQNQPQHF. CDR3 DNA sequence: TGTGCCAGCTCATCGATCCCGCAAAATCAGCCCCAGCATTTT.

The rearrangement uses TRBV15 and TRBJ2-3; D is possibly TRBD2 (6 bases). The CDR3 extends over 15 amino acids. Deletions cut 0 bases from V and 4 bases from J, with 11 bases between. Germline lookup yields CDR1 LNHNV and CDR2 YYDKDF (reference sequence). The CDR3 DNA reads TGTGCCACCAGCAGAGATTTGTCTAGCGCAGATACGCAGTATTTT. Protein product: CATSRDLSSADTQYF.

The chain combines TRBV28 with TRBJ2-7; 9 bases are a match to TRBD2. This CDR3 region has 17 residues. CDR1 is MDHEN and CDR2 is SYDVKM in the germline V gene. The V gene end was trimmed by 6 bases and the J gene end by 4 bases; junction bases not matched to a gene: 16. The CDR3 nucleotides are TGTGCCAGCAGCTCACCCGCGGCGGGAGGGCCGGAGTACGAGCAGTACTTC. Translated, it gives CASSSPAAGGPEYEQYF.

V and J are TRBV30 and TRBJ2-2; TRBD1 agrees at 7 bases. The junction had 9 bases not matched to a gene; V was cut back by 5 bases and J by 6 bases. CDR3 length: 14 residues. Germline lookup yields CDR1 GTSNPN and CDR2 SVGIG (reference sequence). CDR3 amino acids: CAWFPRGLAGELFF. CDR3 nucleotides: TGTGCCTGGTTCCCGAGGGGGCTGGCCGGGGAGCTGTTTTTT.

CDR3 bases: TGTGCCAGCTCTGGGGCGAGGAATGAGCAGTTCTTC. Amino acids: CASSGARNEQFF. The chain couples TRBV6-6 to TRBJ2-1; TRBD1 is a possible D gene (5 bases). Trimming stripped 8 bases from V and 7 bases from J, with 12 bases between. The CDR3 is made up of 12 amino acids. The germline gives CDR1 MNHNY, CDR2 SVGAGI (reference sequence).

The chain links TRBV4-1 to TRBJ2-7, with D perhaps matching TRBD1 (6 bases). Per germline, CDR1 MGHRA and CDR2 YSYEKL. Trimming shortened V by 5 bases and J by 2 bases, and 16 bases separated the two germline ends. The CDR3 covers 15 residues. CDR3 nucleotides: TGCGCCAGCAGCTTAGAAACAGGGATAGCCTACGAGCAGTACTTC. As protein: CASSLETGIAYEQYF.